This T cell receptor beta chain was recorded in a study of T-cell reconstitution after alpha-beta-depleted transplantation in children. General study points: Most T-cell counts and diversity one year after the transplant came from T cells that were newly produced.

Molecular barcoding with unique molecular identifiers was used for the TCRbeta library. TCRdb fed the PCR reads into MiXCR, producing one record per CDR3 protein. In the table there are hundreds of thousands of distinct CDR3 sequences, over 15% of which are singletons. Comments on this clonotype: Its target is not known.

Germline CDR1 is DFQATT and CDR2 is SNEGSKA (reference sequence). Between the trimmed V and J ends, which lost 1 base and 0 bases, there was a span of 8 bases. CDR3 length: 14 residues. The chain carries TRBV20-1 and TRBJ2-3, with no clear D. The source is a male patient aged 2 to 10 who had a stem cell transplant for acute lymphoblastic leukemia, so the T cells may come from the graft donor. This material consisted of PBMCs, mostly from graft donor cells, taken 360 days after TCRalphabeta/CD19-depleted stem cell transplant. CDR3 region: CSARALDSTDTQYF. The CDR3 region has the DNA TGCAGTGCTAGAGCATTAGATAGCACAGATACGCAGTATTTT.